This TCR beta chain was sequenced for a study of graft-versus-host responses after intestinal transplantation. Study information: Tacrolimus and steroids were given for around 3 years to all recipients after anti-thymocyte globulin induction. Overall study results and limits: Early post-transplant HvG declines were associated with peak circulating GvH clone levels.

Some clones are missing from TCRdb's copy, which holds only in-frame ones; the method was immunoSEQ multiplex PCR. The data hold over 120,000 clones, with about nine tenths observed a single time. About this clone: Its antigen is currently unknown.

This CDR3 spans 16 amino acids. With 1 base removed from V and 3 bases from J, the gap between germline ends came to 15 bases. In germline, CDR1 is GTSNPN, CDR2 SVGIG (reference sequence). The rearrangement joins TRBV30 to TRBJ2-2, with D possibly matching TRBD2 (7 bases). The specimen was unstimulated CD4+ T cells sorted from spleen or lymph node cells, collected before intestinal transplant. This TCR came from a human donor who received an intestinal transplant. CDR3 loop: CAWSAIEGGHTGELFF. CDR3 DNA sequence: TGTGCCTGGAGTGCGATCGAGGGGGGGCACACCGGGGAGCTGTTTTTT. The whole variable domain, filled in from reference TRBV30 and TRBJ2-2, reads SQTIHQWPATLVQPVGSPLSLECTVEGTSNPNLYWYRQAAGRGLQLLFYSVGIGQISSEVPQNLSASRPQDRQFILSSKKLLLSDSGFYLCAWSAIEGGHTGELFFGEGSRLTVL.